A single sample gave rise to the 21 T cell receptor beta chains below, sequenced in a study of cytomegalovirus exposure and HLA in healthy donors. Vbeta (60) and Jbeta (13) primers were used in the PCR. TCRdb's copy holds only in-frame clones and misses some; the assay was immunoSEQ multiplex PCR. The table includes around 65,000 clones, around 68% detected once. Sequencing was carried out using PBMCs. The receptor set was obtained from a man aged 35 to 55 in good health and CMV-seropositive.

The V call is TRBV30, the J call TRBJ1-2; 8 bases line up with TRBD1. Germline-derived CDR1 and CDR2 are GTSNPN and SVGIG (reference sequence). With V trimmed by 5 bases and J by 5 bases, 4 bases remained unmatched. The CDR3 totals 12 residues. This CDR3 is CAWGQGWYGYTF. The CDR3 nucleotides are TGTGCCTGGGGACAGGGTTGGTATGGCTACACCTTC.

The chain uses TRBV30 and TRBJ2-3; weak D call: TRBD1 (6 bases). From germline, CDR1 is GTSNPN and CDR2 SVGIG (reference sequence). This CDR3 comprises 17 residues. Trimming removed 7 bases from V and 2 bases from J, with 25 bases in between. The CDR3 DNA follows: TGTGCCTACACTCAGGGGACCCAATCGGGTTTCACAGATACGCAGTATTTT. Translation: CAYTQGTQSGFTDTQYF.

V and J are TRBV7-8 and TRBJ2-4; TRBD2 agrees at 7 bases. V was clipped by 1 base and J by 0 bases; unmatched bases: 18. Germline V gene sequence: CDR1 SGHVS, CDR2 FQNEAQ. This CDR3 comprises 21 residues. The CDR3 is CASSLVVGGLERNRAKNIQYF. For the CDR3, the DNA is TGTGCCAGCAGCTTAGTGGTGGGAGGGCTAGAACGTAACCGAGCCAAAAACATTCAGTACTTC.

The genes are TRBV11-2 and TRBJ2-1, with TRBD2 identical over 10 bases. Germline trimming cut 6 bases from V and 5 bases from J; bases unmatched to any gene: 10. Germline V CDR1 and CDR2: SGHAT, FQNNGV. CDR3 length: 16 amino acids. The CDR3 nucleotides are TGTGCCAGCAGTAATCTCGGGACTAGCGTCCACAATGAGCAGTTCTTC. Translation: CASSNLGTSVHNEQFF.

V usage is TRBV5-1 and J usage is TRBJ2-2; 10 bases match TRBD1. Looked up from germline, CDR1 is SGHRS and CDR2 is YFSETQ. This CDR3 has 16 residues. Trimming cost V 0 bases and J 14 bases; bases outside gene matches: 13. The CDR3 nucleotides read TGCGCCAGCAGCTTGGGGCCCCAAACCGGGACAGGGGTCCTGTTTTTT. It yields the protein CASSLGPQTGTGVLFF. The full variable domain, completed using reference TRBV5-1 and TRBJ2-2, is KAGVTQTPRYLIKTRGQQVTLSCSPISGHRSVSWYQQTPGQGLQFLFEYFSETQRNKGNFPGRFSGRQFSNSRSEMNVSTLELGDSALYLCASSLGPQTGTGVLFFGEGSRLTVL.

This clone is a singleton in its sample. V and J are TRBV7-8 and TRBJ2-3; 8 bases are a match to TRBD1. V was pared by 1 base and J by 3 bases, with 6 bases of the junction left unmatched. The length of the CDR3 is 16 residues. Per germline, CDR1 SGHVS and CDR2 FQNEAQ. The CDR3 here is CASSLDPDRETDTQYF. The CDR3 nucleotides are TGTGCCAGCAGCTTAGACCCGGACAGGGAGACAGATACGCAGTATTTT.

The V call is TRBV5-6, the J call TRBJ2-1; 12 nucleotides agree with TRBD2. This CDR3 spans 16 amino acids. V lost 4 bases, J lost 6 bases, and 8 bases stayed unmatched. CDR1 is SGHDT, CDR2 YYEEEE, per germline. The CDR3 sequence: CASSELLAGGGNEQFF. In nucleotides, the CDR3 is TGTGCCAGCAGCGAACTACTAGCGGGGGGAGGCAATGAGCAGTTCTTC.

CDR3 in amino acids: CASSAETGYLYGYTF. In DNA, the CDR3 is TGTGCCAGCAGTGCAGAGACAGGGTATTTGTATGGCTACACCTTC. This sequence joins TRBV2 and TRBJ1-2; 7 nucleotides agree with TRBD1. The germline CDR1 and CDR2 sequences are SNHLY and FYNNEI. The CDR3 consists of 15 residues. V dropped 4 bases and J dropped 5; count of bases not matched to a gene: 10.

The chain carries TRBV19 and TRBJ2-2; D is possibly TRBD1 (6 bases). Trimming shortened V by 6 bases and J by 7 bases, and 12 bases separated the two germline ends. CDR3 length equals 13 residues. Germline lookup yields CDR1 LNHDA and CDR2 SQIVND (reference sequence). The CDR3 here is CASRGSRGGELFF. Written as DNA, the CDR3 is TGTGCCAGTAGGGGAAGCAGGGGCGGGGAGCTGTTTTTT. The complete variable domain, with remaining parts taken from reference TRBV19 and TRBJ2-2, reads DGGITQSPKYLFRKEGQNVTLSCEQNLNHDAMYWYRQDPGQGLRLIYYSQIVNDFQKGDIAEGYSVSREKKESFPLTVTSAQKNPTAFYLCASRGSRGGELFFGEGSRLTVL.

The V and J genes are TRBV11-3 and TRBJ2-5, with 7 nucleotides matching TRBD1. The junction had 1 base not matched to a gene; V was cut back by 3 bases and J by 0 bases. The CDR3 is 14 amino acids. The germline V gene encodes CDR1 SGHNT and CDR2 YENEEA. The CDR3 sequence: CASSLGQYQETQYF. The DNA for the CDR3 is TGTGCCAGCAGCTTGGGACAGTACCAAGAGACCCAGTACTTC.

The chain carries TRBV4-2 and TRBJ2-5; 8 bases are a match to TRBD2. The V segment lost 4 bases and the J segment 4 bases; nucleotides outside the gene matches: 8. CDR1 and CDR2 (germline): LGHNA, YNFKEQ. The CDR3 covers 15 residues. CDR3 sequence (DNA): TGTGCCAGCAGCCTACAGGGCAGCGGGGGAGAGACCCAGTACTTC. It specifies CASSLQGSGGETQYF.

V gene TRBV19 combines with J gene TRBJ1-4, with a weak D call TRBD1 (5 bases). CDR3 length: 14 amino acids. Germline assignment: CDR1 LNHDA and CDR2 SQIVND (reference sequence). V was pared by 6 bases and J by 1 base, with 9 bases between. CDR3 region: CASSHGGTNEKLFF. The CDR3 bases are TGTGCCAGTAGCCACGGGGGAACTAATGAAAAACTGTTTTTT.

V and J are TRBV14 and TRBJ1-6; D is ambiguous. CDR3 size: 14 residues. V lost 3 bases and J lost 6, with 9 bases in between. CDR1 and CDR2 (germline): SGHDN, FVKESK. CDR3 region: CASSHTGFNSPLHF. In nucleotides, the CDR3 is TGTGCCAGCAGCCATACGGGATTTAATTCACCCCTCCACTTT.

This clone turned up a few times. The chain joins TRBV5-5 to TRBJ2-6; D possibly corresponds to TRBD1 (6 bases). CDR1 and CDR2 (germline): SGHKS, YYEKEE (reference sequence). The CDR3 covers 16 residues. V dropped 4 bases and J dropped 2 bases, with 13 bases sitting between them. The CDR3 DNA reads TGTGCCAGCAGCCAAGATGAGGGGGCTGGGGCCAACGTCCTGACTTTC. Amino acid sequence: CASSQDEGAGANVLTF.

The chain employs TRBV2 and TRBJ2-5; TRBD2 matches 11 bases. CDR1 and CDR2 from the germline V gene are SNHLY and FYNNEI. The CDR3 spans 14 residues. V lost 7 bases and J lost 5; bases outside the gene matches: 6. In nucleotides, the CDR3 is TGTGCCAGCACCAAGACTAGCGGGGATGAGACCCAGTACTTC. Protein: CASTKTSGDETQYF.

This rearrangement joins TRBV5-6 to TRBJ2-5; 9 bases fit TRBD2. The J call could be wrong; TRBJ2-7 is a better fit for the DNA end. The germline gives CDR1 SGHDT, CDR2 YYEEEE. The CDR3 consists of 15 residues. The chain's CDR3 is CASSGRGLANYEQYF. CDR3 DNA sequence: TGTGCCAGCAGCGGCAGGGGACTAGCCAACTACGAGCAGTACTTC.

This clone was detected only once. This chain links TRBV7-8 with TRBJ1-2, with 9 bases that match TRBD1. The germline V gene has CDR1 SGHVS and CDR2 FQNEAQ. CDR3 length: 13 residues. Germline trimming cut 5 bases from V and 4 bases from J; bases unmatched to any gene: 2. CDR3 sequence (DNA): TGTGCCAGCAGCCACAGGGGGCTCTATGGCTACACCTTC. Amino acid sequence: CASSHRGLYGYTF.

The gene calls are TRBV2 and TRBJ2-7, with 9 bases matching TRBD1. The CDR3 contains 13 residues. CDR1 and CDR2 from the germline V gene are SNHLY and FYNNEI. V shed 4 bases, J shed 3 bases, and the junction held 1 base outside the gene matches. CDR3 sequence reads: CASSVDRGYEQYF. The CDR3 coding sequence is TGTGCCAGCAGTGTGGACAGGGGCTACGAGCAGTACTTC.

The V gene is TRBV5-6, the J gene TRBJ1-5; tentatively, D is TRBD1 (5 bases). CDR1 and CDR2 from the germline V gene are SGHDT and YYEEEE. CDR3 size: 15 residues. Trimming took off 0 bases at V and 2 bases at J, with 9 bases between the two ends. The CDR3 is CASSLGQRGNQPQHF. Here the CDR3 DNA reads TGTGCCAGCAGCTTGGGACAGCGAGGCAATCAGCCCCAGCATTTT.

V usage is TRBV19 and J usage is TRBJ2-2; 7 bases map to TRBD1. Per the germline V gene, CDR1 is LNHDA and CDR2 is SQIVND (reference sequence). V lost 8 bases and J lost 7; bases outside the gene matches: 10. The CDR3 runs to 14 residues. The CDR3 loop reads CASSPDRAVGELFF. The CDR3 region has the DNA TGTGCCAGTTCTCCAGACAGGGCGGTCGGGGAGCTGTTTTTT.

The V call is TRBV7-8, the J call TRBJ2-7; D perhaps matches TRBD1 (5 bases). Germline loops: CDR1 SGHVS, CDR2 FQNEAQ. This CDR3 has 16 amino acids. Trimming pared 1 base from V and 3 bases from J, leaving 16 bases between. The CDR3 sequence: CASSLGEGATVYEQYF. CDR3 bases: TGTGCCAGCAGCTTAGGAGAAGGGGCGACGGTCTACGAGCAGTACTTC.